This entry lists 23 T cell receptor beta chains sequenced from one sample in a study of blood T cell repertoires in COVID-19. Measured with immunoSEQ multiplex PCR; TCRdb has only the in-frame clones, and not every one. Of fewer than 200,000 clones detected, roughly 85% appear once; the ten largest clones hold more than 8.5%. Sequenced material: PBMCs or T cells enriched from blood (not recorded which). The receptors stem from a woman between 18 and 29 years old who had recovered from COVID-19.

The chain combines TRBV7-3 with TRBJ2-5; D remains ambiguous. The ends were cut back, 2 bases at V and 2 bases at J, with 6 bases in the middle. The CDR3 sequence is 13 residues long. Germline V CDR1 and CDR2: SGHTA, FQGTGA. This CDR3 reads CASSLEVQETQYF. The CDR3 DNA is TGTGCCAGCAGCTTAGAGGTACAAGAGACCCAGTACTTC.

This rearrangement joins TRBV11-2 to TRBJ2-5; a weak D match, TRBD1 (5 bases). The V gene's germline CDR1 is SGHAT and CDR2 FQNNGV. The germline V and J ends were trimmed by 3 bases and 3 bases, with 8 bases remaining between them. The CDR3 contains 13 residues. CDR3 amino acids: CASSFGREETQYF. The CDR3 nucleotides read TGTGCCAGCAGCTTTGGCAGGGAAGAGACCCAGTACTTC.

This chain uses TRBV6-5 with TRBJ2-7; TRBD1 might be the D (6 bases). V was pared by 5 bases and J by 4 bases, with 15 bases between. CDR1 is MNHEY and CDR2 is SVGAGI in the germline V gene. The CDR3 runs 14 residues. The CDR3 nucleotides are TGTGCCAGCAGTCAGACAGGAGGTGATTACGAGCAGTACTTC. Amino acid sequence: CASSQTGGDYEQYF.

This chain connects TRBV4-2 to TRBJ2-7; D is perhaps TRBD1 (6 bases). CDR1 and CDR2 from the germline V gene are LGHNA and YNFKEQ. The CDR3 loop spans 14 amino acids. Trimming left V 2 bases short and J 3 bases short, with 11 bases between. The CDR3 region has the DNA TGTGCCAGCAGCCAAAACAGGGTAGGCTACGAGCAGTACTTC. Translation: CASSQNRVGYEQYF.

V gene TRBV6-2 or TRBV6-3 combines with J gene TRBJ1-1, with 7 bases matching TRBD1. CDR3 length: 13 residues. V was pared by 6 bases and J by 2 bases, with 3 bases of the junction left unmatched. Germline loops: CDR1 MNHEY, CDR2 SVGEGT. The CDR3 protein is CASSRDSNTEAFF. DNA for the CDR3: TGTGCCAGCAGCCGGGACAGTAACACTGAAGCTTTCTTT.

This chain uses TRBV27 with TRBJ2-3, with D tentatively TRBD1 (6 bases). The CDR3 is made up of 13 amino acids. CDR1 MNHEY and CDR2 SMNVEV come from the germline V gene (reference sequence). V was cut by 6 bases and J by 2 bases, with 9 bases left in between. The CDR3 DNA reads TGTGCCAGCAGAGGACAGCACACAGATACGCAGTATTTT. Protein product: CASRGQHTDTQYF.

The rearrangement joins TRBV27 to TRBJ2-5, with TRBD2 matching over 9 bases. Germline CDR1 reads MNHEY; CDR2 reads SMNVEV (reference sequence). V lost 3 bases to trimming and J lost 1 base; unmatched junction nucleotides: 3. The CDR3 has 15 amino acids. Here the CDR3 reads CASSFLAGLQETQYF. CDR3 in DNA: TGTGCCAGCAGTTTCCTAGCGGGGCTCCAAGAGACCCAGTACTTC.

This CDR3 is CASRPGLGQHNEQFF. The CDR3 region has the DNA TGTGCCAGCAGACCGGGACTAGGGCAACACAATGAGCAGTTCTTC. The rearrangement links TRBV6-5 to TRBJ2-1; 8 bases line up with TRBD2. Losses at the gene ends were 6 bases for V and 5 bases for J; bases not matched to a gene: 9. The CDR3 consists of 15 residues. Per germline, CDR1 MNHEY and CDR2 SVGAGI.

CDR3 coding DNA: TGTGCCAGCAGCCAAATCACAGGGGTCGAGCAGCCCCAGCATTTT. Residues: CASSQITGVEQPQHF. V is TRBV4-2 and J is TRBJ1-5, with 7 bases fitting TRBD1. The V segment lost 2 bases and the J segment 7 bases; nucleotides outside the gene matches: 8. Germline loops: CDR1 LGHNA, CDR2 YNFKEQ. The CDR3 length is 15 residues.

The chain recombines TRBV3-1 (or the pseudogene TRBV3-2) with TRBJ2-3; 16 bases fit TRBD2. Trimming cost V 0 bases and J 3 bases; bases outside gene matches: 12. The CDR3 contains 21 residues. CDR1 is LGHDT and CDR2 is YNNKEL in the germline V gene (reference sequence). CDR3 sequence: CASSQDPGLAGGPELTDTQYF. CDR3 sequence (DNA): TGTGCCAGCAGCCAAGATCCGGGACTAGCGGGAGGGCCGGAGTTGACAGATACGCAGTATTTT.

The rearrangement links TRBV15 to TRBJ2-5, with D maybe TRBD2 (6 bases). This CDR3 is 18 amino acids long. CDR1 LNHNV and CDR2 YYDKDF come from the germline V gene (reference sequence). The ends were cut back, 1 base at V and 3 bases at J, with 21 bases in the middle. In DNA, the CDR3 is TGTGCCACCAGCAGAGTCCAGAACCCGTCGTGGGAGGAAGAGACCCAGTACTTC. This translates into CATSRVQNPSWEEETQYF.

The genes are TRBV5-1 and TRBJ2-5; 9 bases are shared with TRBD2. The CDR3 loop spans 13 amino acids. V was pared by 4 bases and J by 5 bases, with 3 bases of the junction left unmatched. Germline CDR1 reads SGHRS; CDR2 reads YFSETQ. The CDR3 is CASSPSGGETQYF. The DNA for the CDR3 is TGCGCCAGCAGCCCGAGCGGGGGGGAGACCCAGTACTTC.

This clone has only one observation. This sequence joins TRBV7-9 and TRBJ2-3; possibly TRBD1 for D (5 bases). Germline V CDR1 and CDR2: SEHNR, FQNEAQ (reference sequence). The length of the CDR3 is 13 residues. V lost 2 bases to trimming and J lost 8 bases, with 11 bases between them. Written as DNA, the CDR3 is TGTGCCAGCAGCTTATCATTAGGGGCTACGCAGTATTTT. Its protein product is CASSLSLGATQYF. Full variable domain (rest looked up from reference TRBV7-9 and TRBJ2-3): DTGVSQNPRHKITKRGQNVTFRCDPISEHNRLYWYRQTLGQGPEFLTYFQNEAQLEKSRLLSDRFSAERPKGSFSTLEIQRTEQGDSAMYLCASSLSLGATQYFGPGTRLTVL.

The chain couples TRBV6-5 to TRBJ2-6; D unresolved. V dropped 8 bases and J dropped 0 bases, with 14 bases sitting between them. This CDR3 spans 16 amino acids. Looked up from germline, CDR1 is MNHEY and CDR2 is SVGAGI. This CDR3 is CASGNWAGSGANVLTF. In nucleotides, the CDR3 is TGTGCCAGCGGTAACTGGGCCGGCTCTGGGGCCAACGTCCTGACTTTC.

The gene calls are TRBV18 and TRBJ2-1; 8 bases match TRBD2. CDR1 is KGHSH and CDR2 is LQKENI in the germline V gene. V gave up 4 bases and J gave up 8 bases; unmatched junction bases: 7. This CDR3 contains 14 residues. CDR3 coding DNA: TGTGCCAGCTCACGAAGCGGGAGTAGCTATGAGCAGTTCTTC. This encodes CASSRSGSSYEQFF.

The chain has TRBV19 and TRBJ1-5; TRBD1 matches 8 bases. The ends lost 4 bases at V and 5 bases at J; junction bases unmatched: 10. The germline CDR1 and CDR2 sequences are LNHDA and SQIVND (reference sequence). This CDR3 region has 16 residues. The CDR3 DNA reads as TGTGCCAGTAGTAACCCCTCGAGGGACAGGCATCAGCCCCAGCATTTT. It specifies CASSNPSRDRHQPQHF.

V gene TRBV18 combines with J gene TRBJ2-7; TRBD2 is a possible D gene (5 bases). The CDR3 contains 13 residues. V lost 4 bases, J lost 2 bases, and 9 bases lay in between. Per germline, CDR1 KGHSH and CDR2 LQKENI. The CDR3 nucleotides read TGTGCCAGCTCACGGAACGGGGCCTACGAGCAGTACTTC. Translation: CASSRNGAYEQYF.

The chain couples TRBV7-9 to TRBJ1-3; perhaps TRBD1 as D (5 bases). Germline CDR1 SEHNR, CDR2 FQNEAQ (reference sequence). This CDR3 spans 15 amino acids. Trimming removed 5 bases at V and 4 bases at J, with 15 bases between. The CDR3 reads CASSADSEGGNTIYF. In DNA form, the CDR3 reads TGTGCCAGCAGCGCAGACAGCGAAGGGGGAAACACCATATATTTT.

V is TRBV4-3 and J is TRBJ1-2; 11 nucleotides align to TRBD1. V trimming: 3 bases; J trimming: 3 bases; junction bases outside the gene matches: 3. The CDR3 is 15 residues long. Looked up from germline, CDR1 is LGHNA and CDR2 is YSLEER. The CDR3 region has the DNA TGCGCCAGCAGCCACTCGGACAGGGGGCACTATGGCTACACCTTC. Translation: CASSHSDRGHYGYTF.

V gene TRBV5-1 combines with J gene TRBJ1-1; D is perhaps TRBD1 (6 bases). Germline loops: CDR1 SGHRS, CDR2 YFSETQ. This CDR3 is 14 amino acids long. Trimming took off 5 bases at V and 0 bases at J, with 11 bases between the two ends. The CDR3 spells CASREGGLNTEAFF. The CDR3 coding sequence is TGCGCCAGCAGGGAAGGGGGATTGAACACTGAAGCTTTCTTT.

This clone has a handful of counts. The V and J genes are TRBV29-1 and TRBJ1-1; the D is unclear. Trimming took 3 bases from V and 1 from J, leaving 6 bases between them. The CDR3 consists of 12 residues. Germline loops: CDR1 SQVTM, CDR2 ANQGSEA. The chain's CDR3 is CSVEEGNTEAFF. CDR3 bases: TGCAGCGTTGAGGAGGGGAACACTGAAGCTTTCTTT.

The gene calls are TRBV4-1 and TRBJ1-5, with 8 bases that match TRBD1. J gave up 1 base and V 3 bases, and 5 bases lay outside the gene matches. This CDR3 has 16 residues. Per germline, CDR1 MGHRA and CDR2 YSYEKL. CDR3 in amino acids: CASSQADRGSNQPQHF. CDR3 coding DNA: TGCGCCAGCAGCCAGGCAGACAGGGGAAGCAATCAGCCCCAGCATTTT.

The chain links TRBV7-9 to TRBJ2-4, with D possibly matching TRBD2 (5 bases). Trimming shortened V by 5 bases and J by 3 bases, and 8 bases separated the two germline ends. Germline V gene data show CDR1 as SEHNR and CDR2 as FQNEAQ (reference sequence). The CDR3 is 13 amino acids. The CDR3 DNA is TGTGCCAGCAGCACCGGGGACAAAAACATTCAGTACTTC. Protein: CASSTGDKNIQYF.